Below are 20 T cell receptor beta chains sequenced from a single sample in a study of technical replicates of blood from a few donors. Sequencing was performed with immunoSEQ multiplex PCR; in TCRdb, only in-frame clones are kept and a portion is missing. The sample lists more than 65,000 clones, about 95% seen once, with around 0.25% in the top ten. Sequencing used T cells isolated from PBMCs. The receptors derive from a human donor in good health.

The chain uses TRBV19 and TRBJ2-2; TRBD1 agrees at 7 bases. The trim removed 7 bases at V and 3 bases at J, leaving 5 bases unmatched. The CDR3 spans 14 residues. Germline CDR1 and CDR2: LNHDA and SQIVND (reference sequence). CDR3 in amino acids: CASIKGAYTGELFF. CDR3 coding DNA: TGTGCCAGTATTAAGGGGGCCTACACCGGGGAGCTGTTTTTT.

This chain joins TRBV5-6 and TRBJ1-2; D unclear. The germline V and J ends were trimmed by 4 bases and 7 bases, with 20 bases remaining between them. The V gene's germline CDR1 is SGHDT and CDR2 YYEEEE. The CDR3 runs 15 residues. CDR3 amino acids: CASSDLTNILSGYTF. The CDR3 DNA is TGTGCCAGCAGCGACCTGACAAACATCTTGTCTGGCTACACCTTC.

The rearrangement links TRBV5-1 to TRBJ2-7; 13 bases line up with TRBD2. This CDR3 has 16 residues. V trimming: 4 bases; J trimming: 4 bases; junction bases outside the gene matches: 8. Germline V gene lookup returns CDR1 SGHRS and CDR2 YFSETQ. CDR3 nucleotide sequence: TGCGCCAGCAGCACCGGGACTAGCGGGGATCTTTACGAGCAGTACTTC. It specifies CASSTGTSGDLYEQYF.

The genes are TRBV11-2 and TRBJ2-3; no definite D call. Trimming cost V 5 bases and J 2 bases, with 8 bases left between them. Per the germline V gene, CDR1 is SGHAT and CDR2 is FQNNGV. The CDR3 is 13 amino acids. The CDR3 is CASSPPSTDTQYF. CDR3 DNA: TGTGCCAGCAGCCCCCCCTCCACAGATACGCAGTATTTT.

J is TRBJ1-4 and V is TRBV5-1, with 9 bases fitting TRBD1. The CDR3 contains 15 residues. Germline loops: CDR1 SGHRS, CDR2 YFSETQ. Trimming took 4 bases from V and 6 from J; bases not matched to a gene: 7. The CDR3 loop is CASSLTTGGYEKLFF. The CDR3, as DNA: TGCGCCAGCAGCCTTACCACAGGGGGCTATGAAAAACTGTTTTTT.

V is TRBV28 and J is TRBJ2-2, with a weak D call TRBD1 (5 bases). This CDR3 contains 17 residues. Per the germline V gene, CDR1 is MDHEN and CDR2 is SYDVKM. V was cut by 2 bases and J by 3 bases, with 16 bases left in between. CDR3 DNA: TGTGCCAGCAGTTTAATTCGCGGCAGGGCGGACACCGGGGAGCTGTTTTTT. Amino acids: CASSLIRGRADTGELFF.

The chain is built from TRBV6-1 and TRBJ1-4; TRBD1 matches at 7 bases. The CDR3 is 14 residues long. The germline V gene has CDR1 MNHNS and CDR2 SASEGT. V gave up 4 bases and J gave up 5 bases; unmatched junction bases: 4. The chain's CDR3 is CASSVGDSNEKLFF. In DNA form, the CDR3 reads TGTGCCAGCAGTGTAGGGGACAGCAATGAAAAACTGTTTTTT.

For the CDR3, the DNA is TGTGCCAGCAGTGAAGCGCGGGGGGGGACTTACAATGAGCAGTTCTTC. Encoded protein: CASSEARGGTYNEQFF. V is TRBV6-1 and J is TRBJ2-1, with 9 bases lining up with TRBD2. The CDR3 extends over 16 amino acids. V gave up 0 bases and J gave up 4 bases; unmatched junction bases: 4. Germline V gene data show CDR1 as MNHNS and CDR2 as SASEGT.

The chain employs TRBV19 and TRBJ1-2; the D is unclear. This CDR3 is 14 amino acids long. With 3 bases removed from V and 0 bases from J, the gap between germline ends came to 8 bases. Per the germline V gene, CDR1 is LNHDA and CDR2 is SQIVND (reference sequence). The CDR3 reads CASSISRTNYGYTF. CDR3 nucleotides: TGTGCCAGTAGTATCTCGAGAACTAACTATGGCTACACCTTC.

The V and J genes are TRBV10-1 and TRBJ2-5; D possibly corresponds to TRBD1 (6 bases). Germline CDR1 reads WNHNN; CDR2 reads SYGVQD (reference sequence). The CDR3 has 17 residues. The V and J ends lost 5 bases and 0 bases respectively, with 19 bases between them. The CDR3 loop is CASSPDTRGRNQETQYF. The CDR3 DNA follows: TGCGCCAGCAGTCCCGATACGAGGGGGAGAAACCAAGAGACCCAGTACTTC.

This chain links TRBV2 with TRBJ2-7, with 8 bases identical to TRBD1. The CDR3 loop spans 15 amino acids. V dropped 3 bases and J dropped 2; count of bases not matched to a gene: 6. The germline gives CDR1 SNHLY, CDR2 FYNNEI. CDR3 in amino acids: CASSDARQGTYEQYF. In DNA form, the CDR3 reads TGTGCCAGCAGTGATGCCCGACAGGGGACCTACGAGCAGTACTTC.

This clone was observed a single time. The chain links TRBV11-3 to TRBJ2-1; TRBD2 matches at 8 bases. The germline V gene has CDR1 SGHNT and CDR2 YENEEA. Germline trimming cut 5 bases from V and 0 bases from J; bases unmatched to any gene: 6. The CDR3 is made up of 16 amino acids. The CDR3 bases are TGTGCCAGCAGCGCTTTAAGCGGGAGCTCCTACAATGAGCAGTTCTTC. This encodes CASSALSGSSYNEQFF.

There are a few counts of this clone. The chain joins TRBV4-1 to TRBJ2-5, with TRBD1 as a possible D gene (5 bases). Germline V gives CDR1 MGHRA, CDR2 YSYEKL. Trimming pared 0 bases from V and 2 bases from J, leaving 16 bases between. This CDR3 comprises 17 residues. For the CDR3, the DNA is TGCGCCAGCAGCCAAGATCGTGGGGCAGGGAAACAAGAGACCCAGTACTTC. Residues: CASSQDRGAGKQETQYF.

This chain joins TRBV9 and TRBJ1-3, with D uncertain. The CDR3 extends over 14 amino acids. In germline, CDR1 is SGDLS, CDR2 YYNGEE. V shed 0 bases and J shed 0 bases, with 4 bases lying between them. In nucleotides, the CDR3 is TGTGCCAGCAGCGTAGATAGCTCTGGAAACACCATATATTTT. Its translation is CASSVDSSGNTIYF.

The CDR3 nucleotides read TGCAGCGTTGACGGACTAGCGGGGAATACGCAGTATTTT. Translated, it gives CSVDGLAGNTQYF. The V call is TRBV29-1, the J call TRBJ2-3; TRBD2 matches 12 bases. CDR3 size: 13 residues. Germline trimming cut 3 bases from V and 7 bases from J; bases unmatched to any gene: 2. Looked up from germline, CDR1 is SQVTM and CDR2 is ANQGSEA.

The chain couples TRBV14 to TRBJ1-2, with 10 positions matching TRBD1. Losses at the gene ends were 1 base for V and 1 base for J; bases not matched to a gene: 18. From germline, CDR1 is SGHDN and CDR2 FVKESK. The CDR3 has 21 residues. The CDR3 here is CASSQGPNQGQGLPYNYGYTF. The CDR3 bases are TGTGCCAGCAGCCAAGGCCCCAATCAGGGACAGGGGCTTCCATATAACTATGGCTACACCTTC.

The chain uses TRBV10-3 and TRBJ1-1, with 7 bases aligning to TRBD1. The CDR3 loop spans 14 amino acids. CDR1 is ENHRY, CDR2 SYGVKD, per germline. V shed 4 bases and J 5 bases; nucleotides not matched to a gene: 7. CDR3 amino acids: CAISVEGARTEAFF. The CDR3 DNA sequence: TGTGCCATCAGTGTGGAGGGGGCGCGAACTGAAGCTTTCTTT.

The chain recombines TRBV5-6 with TRBJ1-3; possibly TRBD1 for D (5 bases). Germline V gene lookup returns CDR1 SGHDT and CDR2 YYEEEE. The CDR3 spans 14 residues. V lost 1 base and J lost 2, with 7 bases in between. The CDR3 DNA is TGTGCCAGCAGCTTGTGGACACCTGGAAACACCATATATTTT. Protein sequence: CASSLWTPGNTIYF.

J is TRBJ1-2 and V is TRBV5-1; a possible D gene is TRBD1 (5 bases). The CDR3 has 16 amino acids. Trimming took off 0 bases at V and 8 bases at J, with 20 bases between the two ends. The germline V gene has CDR1 SGHRS and CDR2 YFSETQ. This CDR3 is CASSLEGFRDRRGYTF. The DNA of the CDR3 is TGCGCCAGCAGCTTGGAAGGTTTCAGGGATAGAAGGGGCTACACCTTC.

This clone was observed a single time. V and J are TRBV4-1 and TRBJ2-1, with 8 nucleotides matching TRBD2. The CDR3 is 14 amino acids. The V gene end was trimmed by 1 base and the J gene end by 10 bases; junction bases not matched to a gene: 6. The germline CDR1 and CDR2 sequences are MGHRA and YSYEKL. Here the CDR3 reads CASSQAGGPVEQFF. The CDR3 DNA sequence: TGCGCCAGCAGCCAAGCGGGAGGGCCGGTAGAGCAGTTCTTC.